These 16 T cell receptor beta chains were sequenced from one sample in a study of T cells in localized non-small cell lung cancer. Clones were sequenced by immunoSEQ multiplex PCR, and TCRdb holds only the in-frame ones, with some missing. The table shows approximately 24,000 clones, with around nine tenths occurring only once. This sample comprised peripheral blood, obtained before any cancer treatment. Receptors originate from a man aged 35-69 years with stage I squamous cell lung carcinoma.

V is TRBV2 and J is TRBJ2-1, with D perhaps given as TRBD1 or TRBD2 (6 bases each). Germline V gene data show CDR1 as SNHLY and CDR2 as FYNNEI. V lost 2 bases and J lost 6, with 23 bases in between. This CDR3 spans 18 amino acids. The CDR3 DNA sequence: TGTGCCAGCAGTGAACTGGGGGCGGGAAACAAATATCGCAATGAGCAGTTCTTC. This translates into CASSELGAGNKYRNEQFF.

The chain combines TRBV5-4 with TRBJ2-7, with TRBD1 matching 7 bases. Looked up from germline, CDR1 is SGHNT and CDR2 is YYREEE (reference sequence). The CDR3 has 13 amino acids. The J segment lost 5 bases and the V segment lost 4 bases, leaving 6 bases of the junction unmatched. CDR3 in amino acids: CASSRQGPNEQYF. CDR3 DNA: TGTGCCAGCAGCCGACAGGGTCCCAACGAGCAGTACTTC.

The rearrangement joins TRBV7-9 to TRBJ1-1; D not resolved. With 1 base removed from V and 1 base from J, the gap between germline ends came to 7 bases. CDR1 is SEHNR, CDR2 FQNEAQ, per germline (reference sequence). CDR3 size: 14 residues. CDR3 in DNA: TGTGCCAGCAGCTTAGTGGAAGCGAACACTGAAGCTTTCTTT. It yields the protein CASSLVEANTEAFF.

The J gene is TRBJ1-2, the V gene TRBV7-9; TRBD1 agrees at 7 bases. The CDR3 consists of 15 residues. J was trimmed by 3 bases and V by 2 bases; bases with no gene match: 6. Germline-derived CDR1 and CDR2 are SEHNR and FQNEAQ (reference sequence). The CDR3 loop is CASSLTTGTDYGYTF. The CDR3 nucleotides read TGTGCCAGCAGCTTAACGACAGGGACAGACTATGGCTACACCTTC.

CDR3 amino acids: CAITPQGVGGYTF. The CDR3 DNA reads as TGTGCCATCACCCCCCAGGGGGTAGGAGGCTACACCTTC. The V call is TRBV10-3, the J call TRBJ1-2; 7 positions agree with TRBD1. CDR1 and CDR2 (germline): ENHRY, SYGVKD. After removal of 7 bases from V and 8 bases from J, the junction contained 10 bases not matched to a gene. This CDR3 spans 13 amino acids.

V and J are TRBV4-1 and TRBJ1-5, with 9 nucleotides matching TRBD1. Per the germline V gene, CDR1 is MGHRA and CDR2 is YSYEKL. The CDR3 loop spans 15 amino acids. With 4 bases clipped from V and 2 bases from J, the junction kept 3 bases outside the gene matches. CDR3 sequence: CASSPWDRGNQPQHF. The CDR3 DNA sequence: TGCGCCAGCAGCCCATGGGACAGGGGCAATCAGCCCCAGCATTTT.

The J gene is TRBJ2-7, the V gene TRBV2; 9 bases are a match to TRBD2. CDR1 and CDR2 (germline): SNHLY, FYNNEI. The ends lost 6 bases at V and 4 bases at J; junction bases unmatched: 16. This CDR3 is built from 17 residues. The chain's CDR3 is CASRGGGAFSLEYEQYF. As DNA, the CDR3 is TGTGCCAGCAGGGGCGGGGGGGCCTTTTCATTAGAGTACGAGCAGTACTTC.

The chain uses TRBV2 and TRBJ2-4; 10 bases fit TRBD2. The CDR3 is made up of 14 amino acids. V dropped 8 bases and J dropped 6; count of bases not matched to a gene: 7. Germline loops: CDR1 SNHLY, CDR2 FYNNEI. The CDR3 sequence is CASGGLAFGNIQYF. As DNA, the CDR3 is TGTGCCAGCGGGGGACTAGCGTTTGGAAACATTCAGTACTTC.

The J gene is TRBJ2-2, the V gene TRBV27; D is undetermined. The CDR3 is 13 amino acids. Looked up from germline, CDR1 is MNHEY and CDR2 is SMNVEV (reference sequence). V shed 2 bases and J shed 6 bases, with 7 bases lying between them. CDR3 sequence reads: CASSLSIPGELFF. The CDR3 coding sequence is TGTGCCAGCAGTTTAAGTATACCCGGGGAGCTGTTTTTT.

The V gene is TRBV19, the J gene TRBJ2-1; D ambiguous. This CDR3 region has 14 residues. The V and J ends lost 8 bases and 2 bases respectively, with 13 bases between them. Germline V lookup: CDR1 LNHDA, CDR2 SQIVND (reference sequence). This CDR3 is CASGRASAYNEQFF. In nucleotides, the CDR3 is TGTGCCAGTGGAAGGGCGAGTGCCTACAATGAGCAGTTCTTC.

Here the CDR3 reads CASSGDRGAYEQYF. For the CDR3, the DNA is TGCGCCAGCAGTGGGGACAGGGGGGCCTACGAGCAGTACTTC. The V and J genes are TRBV23-1 and TRBJ2-7; 11 positions agree with TRBD1. TRBV23-1 is reported as an ORF; its role is uncertain. The CDR3 contains 14 residues. V was clipped by 5 bases and J by 2 bases; unmatched bases: 2.

The genes are TRBV12-1 and TRBJ2-7. TRBV12-1 represents a pseudogene. This CDR3 is 17 amino acids long. The CDR3 bases are TGTGCCAGCAGCTCCAGGCCAGGGGGGGTAGGTACCTACGAGCAGTACTTC. This translates into CASSSRPGGVGTYEQYF.

This chain links TRBV18 with TRBJ2-1; tentative D call: TRBD1 (6 bases). The germline V gene encodes CDR1 KGHSH and CDR2 LQKENI. The CDR3 totals 14 residues. Trimming took 3 bases from V and 7 from J, leaving 13 bases between them. The CDR3 bases are TGTGCCAGCTCACCGGACAGCTCGAGAAATGAGCAGTTCTTC. Translating it yields CASSPDSSRNEQFF.

This rearrangement joins TRBV11-2 to TRBJ1-6, with D maybe TRBD1 (6 bases). Germline V gene sequence: CDR1 SGHAT, CDR2 FQNNGV. The CDR3 length is 13 residues. V was trimmed by 8 bases and J by 13 bases, leaving 18 bases between them. CDR3 loop: CASDAGAPLPLHF. CDR3 in DNA: TGTGCCAGCGATGCGGGGGCCCCGCTTCCCCTCCACTTT.

V usage is TRBV30 and J usage is TRBJ1-2, with TRBD1 matching 11 bases. The V gene's germline CDR1 is GTSNPN and CDR2 SVGIG (reference sequence). With 0 bases clipped from V and 8 bases from J, the junction kept 8 bases outside the gene matches. The CDR3 spans 15 residues. The CDR3 DNA is TGTGCCTGGAGTGTAGGGGACAGGGGGGCTTGGGGCTACACCTTC. Amino acids: CAWSVGDRGAWGYTF.

The chain couples TRBV5-3 to TRBJ2-1; 7 bases align to TRBD1. TRBV5-3 is known as an ORF, though its function is uncertain. The CDR3 loop spans 15 amino acids. J gave up 10 bases and V 1 base, and 11 bases lay outside the gene matches. The CDR3 region is CARSLRGTGAGEQFF. Here the CDR3 DNA reads TGTGCCAGAAGCTTGAGGGGAACAGGGGCAGGCGAGCAGTTCTTC.